This T cell receptor beta chain was recovered during a study of control samples from healthy donors and cancer patients. J gave up 6 bases and V 6 bases, and 8 bases lay outside the gene matches. The germline gives CDR1 SNHLY, CDR2 FYNNEI. The CDR3 length is 15 residues. Assay: immunoSEQ multiplex PCR; the TCRdb copy retains only in-frame clones and omits some. The sample has about 120,000 clones; approximately 90% are singletons. This TCR came from a woman aged 70-85 years in good health. Sequenced: blood. The chain employs TRBV2 and TRBJ2-1; 10 nucleotides match TRBD1. The CDR3 here is CASRLTGGAGNEQFF. DNA of the CDR3: TGTGCCAGCAGGCTGACAGGGGGCGCGGGCAATGAGCAGTTCTTC.